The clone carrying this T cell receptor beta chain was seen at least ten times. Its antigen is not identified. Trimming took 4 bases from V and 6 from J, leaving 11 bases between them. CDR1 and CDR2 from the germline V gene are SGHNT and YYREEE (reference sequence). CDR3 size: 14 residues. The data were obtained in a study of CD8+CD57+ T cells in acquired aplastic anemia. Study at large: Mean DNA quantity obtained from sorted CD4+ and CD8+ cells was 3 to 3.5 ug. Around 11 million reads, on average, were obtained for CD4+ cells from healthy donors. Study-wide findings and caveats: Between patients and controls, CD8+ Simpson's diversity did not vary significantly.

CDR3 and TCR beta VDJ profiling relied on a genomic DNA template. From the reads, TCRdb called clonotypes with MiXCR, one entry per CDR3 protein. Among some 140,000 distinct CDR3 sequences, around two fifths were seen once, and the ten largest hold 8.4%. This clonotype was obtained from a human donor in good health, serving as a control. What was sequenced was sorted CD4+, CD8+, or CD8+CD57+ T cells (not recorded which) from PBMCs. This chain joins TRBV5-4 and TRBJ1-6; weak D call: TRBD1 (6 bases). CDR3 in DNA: TGTGCCAGCAGCCTCCGGGACATTAATTCACCCCTCCACTTT. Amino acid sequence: CASSLRDINSPLHF.